This T cell receptor beta chain was recorded in a study of chemoradiotherapy in HPV16-positive cancers (dated by TCRdb to between 2020 and 2023). Regarding the study in general: Candidate HPV-specific T-cell clones and common TCR motifs were defined through functional T-cell assays on cells from a couple of HPV16-positive patients. Whether T-cell immunity against the HPV oncoproteins E6 and E7 changes during chemoradiotherapy and whether survival is affected by this immunity were examined in the study. The candidate HPV-specific TCRs and motifs were then tracked in TCR repertoires from more than 85 patients with HPV-related cancers. Overall results and qualifications from the work: The functional definition of HPV-specific T cells came from only two HPV16-positive patients, and the survival association was reported for HPV16-positive patients. Among HPV16-positive patients, expansion of HPV-responsive T cells during chemoradiotherapy was associated with better recurrence-free survival. Expansion of candidate HPV-specific clones and E7-related TCR motifs was observed in the tumor microenvironment during treatment, whereas no such expansion was observed for non-HPV-specific T cells.

The library was generated by the immunoSEQ multiplex PCR assay. This is the immuneACCESS table as TCRdb keeps it, with only in-frame sequences that have V and J called. A part of the clones is gone; compared with another copy, unresolved V genes explain less than half, and the rest is unexplained. The table for this sample lists fewer than 40,000 clones; approximately 90% of them were counted only once. The top ten clones comprise approximately 5% of the sample. Comments on this clone: Its antigen remains undetermined. No much larger clone exists at a distance of one base, and base qualities are not known.

Because repertoires were sampled repeatedly during chemoradiotherapy, clonal expansion in the tumor microenvironment could be followed. Deletion took 3 bases off V and 1 base off J, with a span of 14 bases between the germline ends. Counted from cysteine to phenylalanine, this CDR3 has 17 amino acids. Only CDR3 DNA is held: 51 bases, read in frame from base 1. Looking up the germline V gene yields CDR1 SGDLS and CDR2 YYNGEE. The chain uses TRBV9 and TRBJ2-6; the D gene could be either TRBD1 or TRBD2, each agreeing at 5 bases. The input for sequencing was blood, taken from a patient who underwent chemoradiotherapy. This TCR derives from a human donor with HPV-associated anogenital cancer. The nucleotide sequence reads as follows: TGTGCCAGCAGCGGAGGGGTAGAGGGGTCTGGGGCCAACGTCCTGACTTTC. Translated, it gives CASSGGVEGSGANVLTF.